This TCR beta chain was observed in a study of cytomegalovirus exposure and HLA in healthy donors. This CDR3 is 14 amino acids long. Germline values: CDR1 MGHRA, CDR2 YSYEKL. V gave up 3 bases and J gave up 6 bases, with 14 bases separating them. PCR amplification relied on 60 Vbeta primers (plus 13 Jbeta primers). In the original processing: Unique TCR beta chains numbered around 75 million in a later analysis, with roughly 9.9 million shared. The table came from immunoSEQ multiplex PCR; TCRdb's copy has only in-frame clones and leaves some out. That table supplies the V and J calls and clone size; D and trimming were determined from the DNA. There are approximately 110,000 clones in the sample; approximately 72% occur only once, and roughly 8.2% lies in the top ten. A note on this clone: No antigen is known for it.

Whole-study findings and limits: By HLA locus, TCR association rates varied in a later analysis, with DRB1 showing the most and HLA-C the fewest. No immune exposure information besides CMV serostatus was available.

This clonotype was sampled from a woman aged 40 to 55 in good health and CMV-seropositive. V usage is TRBV4-1 and J usage is TRBJ1-1; D may be TRBD1 (6 bases). The sequenced sample was PBMCs. The DNA for the CDR3 is TGCGCCAGCAGCCAGGGCACAGGGTGGCCTGAAGCTTTCTTT. Translated, it gives CASSQGTGWPEAFF.